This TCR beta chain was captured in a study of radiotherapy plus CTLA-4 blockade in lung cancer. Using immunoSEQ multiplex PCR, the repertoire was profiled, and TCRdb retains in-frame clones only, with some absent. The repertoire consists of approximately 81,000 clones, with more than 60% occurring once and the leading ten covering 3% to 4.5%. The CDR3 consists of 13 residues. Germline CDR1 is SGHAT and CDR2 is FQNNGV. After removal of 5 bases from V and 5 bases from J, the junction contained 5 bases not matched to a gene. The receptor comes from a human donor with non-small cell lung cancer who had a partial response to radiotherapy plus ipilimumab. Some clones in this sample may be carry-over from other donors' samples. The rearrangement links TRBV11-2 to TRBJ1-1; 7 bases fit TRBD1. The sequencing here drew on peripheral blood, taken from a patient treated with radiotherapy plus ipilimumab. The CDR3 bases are TGTGCCAGCAGCCGACAGGGTCTGACTGAAGCTTTCTTT. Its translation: CASSRQGLTEAFF.